Listed below are T cell receptor beta chains from one sample, sequenced in a study of T-cell memory formation after mild COVID-19. TCRdb analysed the 5' RACE reads with MiXCR anew, one entry per CDR3 protein. The sample includes roughly 150,000 distinct CDR3 sequences, about 15% of them seen just once. The sample consisted of PBMCs or a T cell subset sorted from them (not recorded which). Receptor source: an adult woman who had mild COVID-19 (a few samples of this study predate the infection). Cell type and time point are not known. The CDR3 runs from the conserved cysteine through the conserved F or W. The order of the fields is J gene, V gene, CDR3 length, CDR3 protein.

J: TRBJ2-3
V: TRBV10-3
length: 12
CDR3: CAISVDTDTQYF

J: TRBJ2-3
V: TRBV2
length: 15
CDR3: CASTRLAHVSDTQYF

J: TRBJ2-6
V: TRBV7-6
length: 14
CDR3: CASSLEGPATVLTF

J: TRBJ2-1
V: TRBV29-1
length: 15
CDR3: CSVGTDYLGYNEQFF

J: TRBJ2-5
V: TRBV7-9
length: 16
CDR3: CASSFGRHGLQETQYF

J: TRBJ1-1
V: TRBV2
length: 16
CDR3: CASRKWLTSSDTEAFF

J: TRBJ2-4
V: TRBV7-9
length: 21
CDR3: CASSLTRTSGTKVLAKNIQYF

J: TRBJ2-2
V: TRBV9
length: 15
CDR3: CASSSRAPNTGELFF

J: TRBJ1-1
V: TRBV5-1
length: 15
CDR3: CASSLIMTGLTEAFF

J: TRBJ2-2
V: TRBV19
length: 15
CDR3: CASSTDSGLTWELFF

J: TRBJ2-5
V: TRBV27
length: 16
CDR3: CASSFGTSGSRETQYF

J: TRBJ1-2
V: TRBV7-9
length: 13
CDR3: CASSFPRVDGYTF

J: TRBJ2-1
V: TRBV15
length: 15
CDR3: CATSRVPEGAGVQFF

J: TRBJ2-7
V: TRBV4-2
length: 12
CDR3: CASSQDVYEQYF

J: TRBJ1-1
V: TRBV6-6
length: 13
CDR3: CASSYSGHTEAFF